This T cell receptor (beta chain) derives from a study of cytomegalovirus exposure and HLA in healthy donors. Study-wide results and caveats: According to an earlier analysis, most TCR beta V segments yielded productive rearrangements about 90% or about 30% of the time.

CDR3 size: 14 residues. CDR1 is MDHEN and CDR2 is SYDVKM in the germline V gene. The V end lost 7 bases, the J end lost 4 bases, and 14 bases lay between the germline ends. A remark on this clone: Antigen unknown.

13 Jbeta primers and 60 Vbeta primers were used for the PCR. The assay was immunoSEQ multiplex PCR, and TCRdb's table has in-frame clones only and misses some. This sample has some 190,000 clones, with 80% to 90% found just once. Sequenced: PBMCs. The genes are TRBV28 and TRBJ1-5; D remains unclear. The receptor was derived from a man aged 35 to 55 in good health and CMV-seropositive. The CDR3 bases are TGTGCCAGCAACCTGACACCTCCTAATCAGCCCCAGCATTTT. Translation: CASNLTPPNQPQHF.